This TCR beta chain was recorded in a study of graft-versus-host responses after intestinal transplantation. On the study more broadly: Every one of the recipients received anti-thymocyte globulin induction and afterwards took tacrolimus and steroids for around 3 years.

Here immunoSEQ multiplex PCR was the method, and the copy in TCRdb shows in-frame clones only, minus some. Here the sample spans 4,800 or so clones, approximately 75% being singletons. Germline CDR1 reads SGHVS; CDR2 reads FQNEAQ. This CDR3 is built from 15 residues. Germline trimming cut 5 bases from V and 3 bases from J; bases unmatched to any gene: 4. The sequence derives from a human patient who received an intestinal transplant, so some T cells may come from the graft donor. The genes are TRBV7-8 and TRBJ2-2, with 9 bases that match TRBD1. Here the sequenced sample was PBMCs, taken 510 to 550 days after intestinal transplant. The CDR3, as DNA: TGTGCCAGCAGCGACCGGACAGGGGACACCGGGGAGCTGTTTTTT. Translating it yields CASSDRTGDTGELFF.